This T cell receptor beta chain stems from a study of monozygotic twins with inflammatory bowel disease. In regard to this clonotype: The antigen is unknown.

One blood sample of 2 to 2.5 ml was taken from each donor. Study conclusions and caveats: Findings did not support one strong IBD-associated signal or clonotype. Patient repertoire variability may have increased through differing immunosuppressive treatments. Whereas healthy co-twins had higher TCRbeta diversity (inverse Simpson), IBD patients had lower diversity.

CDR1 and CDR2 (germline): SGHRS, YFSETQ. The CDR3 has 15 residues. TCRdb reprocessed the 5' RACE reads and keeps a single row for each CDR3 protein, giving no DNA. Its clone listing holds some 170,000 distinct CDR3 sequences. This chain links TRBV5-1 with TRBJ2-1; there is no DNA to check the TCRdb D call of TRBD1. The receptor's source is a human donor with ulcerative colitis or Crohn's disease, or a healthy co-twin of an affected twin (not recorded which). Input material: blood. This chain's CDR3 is CASSYAGGLYNEQFF.